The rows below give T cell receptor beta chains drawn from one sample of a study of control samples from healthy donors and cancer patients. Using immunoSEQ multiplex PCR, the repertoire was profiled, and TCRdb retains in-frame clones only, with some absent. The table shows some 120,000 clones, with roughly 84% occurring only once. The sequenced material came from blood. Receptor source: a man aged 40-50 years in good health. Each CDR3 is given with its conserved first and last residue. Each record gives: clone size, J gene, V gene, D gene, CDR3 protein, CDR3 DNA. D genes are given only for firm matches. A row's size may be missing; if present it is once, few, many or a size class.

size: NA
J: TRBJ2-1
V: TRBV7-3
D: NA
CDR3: CASSLDWGGNEQFF
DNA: TGTGCCAGCAGTCTTGACTGGGGAGGTAATGAGCAGTTCTTC

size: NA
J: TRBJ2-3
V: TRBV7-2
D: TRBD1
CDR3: CASSLDRGTQYF
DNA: TGTGCCAGCAGCTTGGACAGGGGTACGCAGTATTTT

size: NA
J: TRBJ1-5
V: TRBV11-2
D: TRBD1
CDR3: CASSALTGPLQPQHF
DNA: TGTGCCAGCAGCGCCCTGACAGGGCCTCTCCAGCCCCAGCATTTT

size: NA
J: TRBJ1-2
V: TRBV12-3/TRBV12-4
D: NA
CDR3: CASSLGDGYTF
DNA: TGTGCCAGCTCACTAGGGGATGGCTACACCTTC

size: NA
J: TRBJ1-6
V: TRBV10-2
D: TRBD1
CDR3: CASRIGRDRGNSPLHF
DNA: TGCGCCAGCAGAATAGGGCGCGACAGGGGCAATTCACCCCTCCACTTT

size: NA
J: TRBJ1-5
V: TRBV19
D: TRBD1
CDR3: CASSIRQGGQPQHF
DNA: TGTGCCAGTAGTATTCGACAGGGCGGCCAGCCCCAGCATTTT

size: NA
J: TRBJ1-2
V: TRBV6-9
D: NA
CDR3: CASSLDSNYGYTF
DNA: TGTGCCAGCAGCCTAGACAGCAACTATGGCTACACCTTC

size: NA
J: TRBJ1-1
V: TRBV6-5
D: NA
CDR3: CASSRGYTEAFF
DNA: TGTGCCAGCAGCAGGGGATACACTGAAGCTTTCTTT

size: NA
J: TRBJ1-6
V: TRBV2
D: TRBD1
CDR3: CASRDTGGRQGGNSPLHF
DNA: TGTGCCAGCAGAGACACCGGGGGACGACAGGGAGGTAATTCACCCCTCCACTTT

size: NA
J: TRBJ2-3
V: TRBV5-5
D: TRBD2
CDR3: CASSLPSGAGTDTQYF
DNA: TGTGCCAGCAGCTTGCCTAGCGGGGCGGGCACAGATACGCAGTATTTT

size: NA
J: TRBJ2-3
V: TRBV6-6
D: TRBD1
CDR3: CASTATGGPGDTQYF
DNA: TGTGCCAGCACCGCGACAGGGGGCCCGGGAGATACGCAGTATTTT

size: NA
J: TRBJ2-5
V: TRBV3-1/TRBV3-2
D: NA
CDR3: CASRRGAEGTQYF
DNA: TGTGCCAGCAGACGGGGGGCCGAGGGGACCCAGTACTTC

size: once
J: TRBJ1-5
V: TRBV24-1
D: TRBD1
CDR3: CATSDWTGGDQPQHF
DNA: TGTGCCACCAGTGATTGGACAGGTGGGGATCAGCCCCAGCATTTT

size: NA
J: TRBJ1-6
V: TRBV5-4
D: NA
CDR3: CASSLGGSSPLHF
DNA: TGTGCCAGCAGCTTGGGGGGCAGTTCACCCCTCCACTTT

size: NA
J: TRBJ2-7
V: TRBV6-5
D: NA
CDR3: CASSRYEQYF
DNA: TGTGCCAGCAGTCGATACGAGCAGTACTTC

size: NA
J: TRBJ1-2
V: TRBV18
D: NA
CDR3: CASSPVTDQLSYTF
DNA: TGTGCCAGCTCACCAGTAACCGACCAACTCAGCTACACCTTC

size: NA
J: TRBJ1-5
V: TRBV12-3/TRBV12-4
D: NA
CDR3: CASSFHGQPQHF
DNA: TGTGCCAGCAGTTTTCATGGTCAGCCCCAGCATTTT

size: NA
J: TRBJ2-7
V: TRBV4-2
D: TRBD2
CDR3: CASSQEEAGDNYEQYF
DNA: TGTGCCAGCAGCCAAGAAGAAGCGGGGGATAACTACGAGCAGTACTTC

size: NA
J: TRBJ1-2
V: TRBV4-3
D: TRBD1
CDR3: CASSHGTVNYGYTF
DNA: TGCGCCAGCAGCCATGGGACAGTTAACTATGGCTACACCTTC

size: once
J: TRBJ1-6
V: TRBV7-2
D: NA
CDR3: CASSLGGVNSPLHF
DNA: TGTGCCAGCAGCTTAGGGGGGGTCAATTCACCCCTCCACTTT

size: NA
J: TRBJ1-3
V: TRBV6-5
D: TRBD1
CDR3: CASSNDRVPGNTIYF
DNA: TGTGCCAGCAGTAACGACAGGGTACCTGGAAACACCATATATTTT

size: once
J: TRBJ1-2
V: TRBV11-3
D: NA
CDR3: CASSLRAPEYGYGYTF
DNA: TGTGCCAGCAGCTTAAGGGCCCCTGAGTATGGCTATGGCTACACCTTC

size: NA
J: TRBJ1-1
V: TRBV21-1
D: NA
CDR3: CAIAPLFEAFF
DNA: TGTGCCATCGCCCCCCTCTTTGAGGCTTTCTTT

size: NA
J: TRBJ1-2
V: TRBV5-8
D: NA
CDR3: CASSLLQDYGYTF
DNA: TGTGCCAGCAGCTTGTTACAGGACTATGGCTACACCTTC

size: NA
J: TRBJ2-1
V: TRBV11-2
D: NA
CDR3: CASSLEFYNEQFF
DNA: TGTGCCAGCAGCTTAGAGTTCTACAATGAGCAGTTCTTC

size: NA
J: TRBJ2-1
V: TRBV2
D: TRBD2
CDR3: CARGLAGSYNEQFF
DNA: TGTGCCAGAGGACTAGCGGGCTCCTACAATGAGCAGTTCTTC

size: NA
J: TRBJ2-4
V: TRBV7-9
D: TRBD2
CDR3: CASSPGTRENIQYF
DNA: TGTGCCAGCAGCCCCGGGACTAGGGAAAACATTCAGTACTTC

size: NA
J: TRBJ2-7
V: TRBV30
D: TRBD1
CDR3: CAWSGDRGIYEQYF
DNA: TGTGCCTGGAGTGGGGACAGGGGAATTTACGAGCAGTACTTC

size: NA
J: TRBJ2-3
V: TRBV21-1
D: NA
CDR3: CASSKVGRGRKDTQYF
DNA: TGTGCCAGCAGCAAAGTAGGGAGGGGGCGCAAGGATACGCAGTATTTT

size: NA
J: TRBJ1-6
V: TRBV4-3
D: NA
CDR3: CASSQEEDSPLHF
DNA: TGCGCCAGCAGCCAAGAAGAGGATTCACCCCTCCACTTT

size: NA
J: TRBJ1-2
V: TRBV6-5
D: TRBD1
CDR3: CASRRTGGDLGYTF
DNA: TGTGCCAGCAGACGGACAGGGGGCGACTTGGGCTACACCTTC

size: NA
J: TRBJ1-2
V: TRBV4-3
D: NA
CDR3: CASSQTRVNYGYTF
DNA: TGCGCCAGCAGCCAAACCAGGGTTAACTATGGCTACACCTTC

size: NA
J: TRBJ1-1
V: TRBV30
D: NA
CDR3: CAWSVPGLPKTEAFF
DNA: TGTGCCTGGAGTGTACCTGGGCTCCCAAAGACTGAAGCTTTCTTT

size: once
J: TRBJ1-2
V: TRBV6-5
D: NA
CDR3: CASSYGQSYGYTF
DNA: TGTGCCAGCAGTTACGGACAGAGCTATGGCTACACCTTC

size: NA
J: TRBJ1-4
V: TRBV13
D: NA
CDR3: CASSGGAVNEKLFF
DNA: TGTGCCAGCAGCGGTGGGGCAGTTAATGAAAAACTGTTTTTT

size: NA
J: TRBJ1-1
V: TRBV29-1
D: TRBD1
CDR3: CSVDRGNTEAFF
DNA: TGCAGCGTGGACAGGGGGAACACTGAAGCTTTCTTT

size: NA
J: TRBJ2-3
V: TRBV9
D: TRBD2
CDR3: CASSEMGLIGTDTQYF
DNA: TGTGCCAGCAGCGAGATGGGACTAATCGGAACAGATACGCAGTATTTT

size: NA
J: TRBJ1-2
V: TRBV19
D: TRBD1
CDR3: CASSIDRVGYGYTF
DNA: TGTGCCAGTAGTATCGACAGGGTTGGCTATGGCTACACCTTC

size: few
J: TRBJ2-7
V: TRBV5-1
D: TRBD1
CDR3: CASSPTGDTYEQYF
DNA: TGCGCCAGCAGCCCGACAGGGGACACCTACGAGCAGTACTTC

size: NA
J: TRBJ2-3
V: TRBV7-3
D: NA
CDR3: CASSLRPASTDTQYF
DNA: TGTGCCAGCAGCTTAAGGCCAGCGAGCACAGATACGCAGTATTTT

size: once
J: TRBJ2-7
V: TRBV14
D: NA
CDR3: CASSQTGTYEQYF
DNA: TGTGCCAGCAGCCAAACGGGGACCTACGAGCAGTACTTC

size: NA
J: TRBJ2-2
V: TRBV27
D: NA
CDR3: CASSLFGLLTGELFF
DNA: TGTGCCAGCAGTTTATTCGGCCTCTTGACCGGGGAGCTGTTTTTT

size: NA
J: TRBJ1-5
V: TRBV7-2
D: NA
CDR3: CASSFAIGGGSWGQPQHF
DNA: TGTGCCAGCAGCTTCGCGATCGGGGGGGGCTCCTGGGGGCAGCCCCAGCATTTT

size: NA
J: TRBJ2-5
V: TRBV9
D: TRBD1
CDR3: CASSVTGAGETQYF
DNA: TGTGCCAGCAGCGTAACAGGGGCCGGGGAGACCCAGTACTTC

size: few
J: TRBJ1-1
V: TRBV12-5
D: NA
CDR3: CASAFPPGTPDTEAFF
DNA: TGTGCTAGTGCCTTCCCTCCAGGGACCCCCGACACTGAAGCTTTCTTT